Listed here are 17 T cell receptor beta chains from one sample, sequenced in a study of T cell responses to AZD1222 COVID-19 vaccine. The table came from immunoSEQ multiplex PCR; TCRdb's copy has only in-frame clones and leaves some out. The sample holds 80,000 to 95,000 clones, about nine tenths seen once. The sequencing here drew on peripheral blood, taken 28 days after the second AZD1222 dose. Receptors originate from an adult who received the AZD1222 COVID-19 vaccine.

The genes are TRBV5-1 and TRBJ2-7; 8 bases line up with TRBD1. Germline-derived CDR1 and CDR2 are SGHRS and YFSETQ. Trimming cost V 4 bases and J 0 bases; bases outside gene matches: 6. The CDR3 contains 15 residues. CDR3: CASSPWTGRSYEQYF. DNA for the CDR3: TGCGCCAGCAGCCCGTGGACAGGGCGCTCCTACGAGCAGTACTTC.

The rearrangement uses TRBV5-1 and TRBJ1-1, with a tentative D call TRBD1 (6 bases). The CDR3 spans 14 residues. Per germline, CDR1 SGHRS and CDR2 YFSETQ. V was shortened by 7 bases and J by 5 bases, with 18 bases between the two germline ends. The CDR3 coding sequence is TGCGCCAGCGAGGGTTCAGGGGCGGGGACTGAAGCTTTCTTT. Its protein product is CASEGSGAGTEAFF.

The chain joins TRBV3-1 (or the pseudogene TRBV3-2) to TRBJ1-5; tentatively, D is TRBD1 (5 bases). V lost 3 bases and J 5 bases, leaving 8 bases between the germline ends. Per the germline V gene, CDR1 is LGHDT and CDR2 is YNNKEL (reference sequence). The CDR3 totals 13 residues. The CDR3 DNA follows: TGTGCCAGCAGCCAGGGGGGTTATCAGCCCCAGCATTTT. Translated, it gives CASSQGGYQPQHF.

The CDR3 DNA follows: TGTGCCAGCATGGCAGCGGCGGCCCCAACTAATGAAAAACTGTTTTTT. Translating it yields CASMAAAAPTNEKLFF. V is TRBV2 and J is TRBJ1-4; D is unresolved. V was shortened by 7 bases and J by 0 bases, with 15 bases between the two germline ends. The CDR3 length is 16 residues. Germline V gene data show CDR1 as SNHLY and CDR2 as FYNNEI.

This CDR3 is CSASGTTSGSLYEQYF. In nucleotides, the CDR3 is TGCAGTGCTAGTGGAACTACTAGCGGGTCCCTCTACGAGCAGTACTTC. This rearrangement joins TRBV20-1 to TRBJ2-7, with 9 positions matching TRBD2. The CDR3 length is 16 residues. Trimming removed 3 bases from V and 3 bases from J; junction bases left unmatched: 12. CDR1 and CDR2 (germline): DFQATT, SNEGSKA (reference sequence).

The chain employs TRBV7-8 and TRBJ1-2; TRBD1 is a possible D gene (6 bases). Trimming removed 0 bases at V and 4 bases at J, with 18 bases between. Germline-derived CDR1 and CDR2 are SGHVS and FQNEAQ. The CDR3 has 17 amino acids. The chain's CDR3 is CASSLALGGGAGYGYTF. Here the CDR3 DNA reads TGTGCCAGCAGCTTAGCGCTCGGGGGGGGCGCGGGCTATGGCTACACCTTC.

This clone was found a few times. The chain is built from TRBV19 and TRBJ1-3; no clear D. CDR3 length: 14 amino acids. V dropped 3 bases and J dropped 2 bases, with 8 bases sitting between them. Germline V gene lookup returns CDR1 LNHDA and CDR2 SQIVND (reference sequence). The CDR3 sequence is CASSIQGTGNTIYF. DNA for the CDR3: TGTGCCAGTAGTATTCAAGGGACTGGAAACACCATATATTTT. Complete variable domain (other parts from reference TRBV19 and TRBJ1-3): DGGITQSPKYLFRKEGQNVTLSCEQNLNHDAMYWYRQDPGQGLRLIYYSQIVNDFQKGDIAEGYSVSREKKESFPLTVTSAQKNPTAFYLCASSIQGTGNTIYFGEGSWLTVV.

The chain combines TRBV10-3 with TRBJ1-1, with TRBD1 matching over 7 bases. J lost 10 bases, V lost 3 bases, and 8 bases had no gene match. Germline assignment: CDR1 ENHRY and CDR2 SYGVKD. The CDR3 extends over 13 amino acids. DNA of the CDR3: TGTGCCATCAGTGAAGGAGGGGGCGGCGGAGCTTTCTTT. This codes for CAISEGGGGGAFF.

V and J are TRBV12-5 and TRBJ1-2; D call uncertain. Between the trimmed V and J ends, which lost 3 bases and 7 bases, there was a span of 12 bases. CDR3 length equals 13 residues. Germline-derived CDR1 and CDR2 are LGHNT and FRNRAP. The CDR3 region has the DNA TGTGCTAGTGGTTTATCCAACCTGGGTGGCTACACCTTC. Translation gives CASGLSNLGGYTF.

The rearrangement links TRBV19 to TRBJ2-6; D assignment may be TRBD1 or TRBD2 (5 bases each). The germline gives CDR1 LNHDA, CDR2 SQIVND (reference sequence). CDR3 length: 16 residues. V lost 10 bases, J lost 0 bases, and 16 bases lay in between. The CDR3 coding sequence is TGTGCCACCTCCCGGGACGGCAACTCTGGGGCCAACGTCCTGACTTTC. Protein product: CATSRDGNSGANVLTF. Full variable domain (remainder filled in from reference TRBV19 and TRBJ2-6): DGGITQSPKYLFRKEGQNVTLSCEQNLNHDAMYWYRQDPGQGLRLIYYSQIVNDFQKGDIAEGYSVSREKKESFPLTVTSAQKNPTAFYLCATSRDGNSGANVLTFGAGSRLTVL.

The rearrangement links TRBV4-3 to TRBJ2-2; tentative D call: TRBD1 (6 bases). The germline V gene encodes CDR1 LGHNA and CDR2 YSLEER. The CDR3 consists of 15 residues. The V end lost 0 bases, the J end lost 6 bases, and 11 bases lay between the germline ends. CDR3 sequence (DNA): TGCGCCAGCAGCCAAGATCCAGGGGCCGCCGGGGAGCTGTTTTTT. Amino acids: CASSQDPGAAGELFF.

The rearrangement joins TRBV27 to TRBJ2-2; TRBD2 agrees at 11 bases. J was trimmed by 5 bases and V by 0 bases; bases with no gene match: 5. Germline CDR1 and CDR2: MNHEY and SMNVEV (reference sequence). This CDR3 spans 17 amino acids. The CDR3 DNA sequence: TGTGCCAGCAGTTTATCCCACCGGACTAGCGGGACCGGGGAGCTGTTTTTT. Translated, it gives CASSLSHRTSGTGELFF.

This chain connects TRBV6-5 to TRBJ1-3; no clear D gene. Germline CDR1 reads MNHEY; CDR2 reads SVGAGI. This CDR3 is built from 16 residues. The V end was cut by 0 bases, the J end by 1 base, with 10 bases between. The CDR3 region has the DNA TGTGCCAGCAGTTACTCGTTACACGCTTCTGGAAACACCATATATTTT. Translating it yields CASSYSLHASGNTIYF.

This clone was recorded once. This chain links TRBV10-3 with TRBJ1-5, with a tentative D call TRBD1 (5 bases). CDR1 is ENHRY, CDR2 SYGVKD, per germline. The ends were cut back, 0 bases at V and 7 bases at J, with 16 bases in the middle. The CDR3 is 16 amino acids. The CDR3 DNA follows: TGTGCCATCAGTGAGTCGACGGGGGGTCTAGGGCAGCCCCAGCATTTT. Its protein is CAISESTGGLGQPQHF.

This CDR3 is CASSVQGSSYNEQFF. CDR3 DNA sequence: TGCGCCAGCAGCGTACAGGGGAGTTCCTACAATGAGCAGTTCTTC. The chain has TRBV5-1 and TRBJ2-1; TRBD1 matches at 7 bases. Per the germline V gene, CDR1 is SGHRS and CDR2 is YFSETQ. Germline trimming cut 4 bases from V and 1 base from J; bases unmatched to any gene: 5. The CDR3 length is 15 residues.

This clone has a single count. This chain joins TRBV5-6 and TRBJ2-7; D may be TRBD2 (7 bases). Germline lookup yields CDR1 SGHDT and CDR2 YYEEEE. V lost 4 bases and J lost 2, with 16 bases in between. The CDR3 contains 15 residues. This chain's CDR3 is CASSPVGGPPYEQYF. The CDR3 nucleotides are TGTGCCAGCAGCCCGGTCGGGGGGCCTCCCTACGAGCAGTACTTC.

The genes are TRBV21-1 and TRBJ1-1; TRBD1 was called by the table and not checked on the DNA. TRBV21-1 counts as a pseudogene. The CDR3 length is 15 residues. CDR3: CASSKLLPDRGCAFF. For the CDR3, the DNA is TGTGCCAGCAGCAAACTCCTCCCGGACAGGGGTTGTGCTTTCTTT.